The T cell receptor beta chain under discussion was sequenced for a study of shared clonotypes between healthy human individuals. The germline V gene has CDR1 SGHRS and CDR2 YFSETQ. V lost 0 bases, J lost 2 bases, and 12 bases lay in between. This CDR3 is 15 amino acids long. Libraries were prepared by immunoSEQ multiplex PCR; TCRdb keeps only in-frame clonotypes and omits some of them. The data hold around 2.1 million clones, with 90% to 97% observed a single time. The origin of this receptor is a man younger than 35 in good health. The source material was naive CD4+ T cells sorted from blood. Stated subset: CD45RA+ positively selected. V usage is TRBV5-1 and J usage is TRBJ2-7; D remains ambiguous. CDR3 DNA: TGCGCCAGCAGCTTGGGAGGTAGGGATGCCTACGAGCAGTACTTC. Amino acids: CASSLGGRDAYEQYF.